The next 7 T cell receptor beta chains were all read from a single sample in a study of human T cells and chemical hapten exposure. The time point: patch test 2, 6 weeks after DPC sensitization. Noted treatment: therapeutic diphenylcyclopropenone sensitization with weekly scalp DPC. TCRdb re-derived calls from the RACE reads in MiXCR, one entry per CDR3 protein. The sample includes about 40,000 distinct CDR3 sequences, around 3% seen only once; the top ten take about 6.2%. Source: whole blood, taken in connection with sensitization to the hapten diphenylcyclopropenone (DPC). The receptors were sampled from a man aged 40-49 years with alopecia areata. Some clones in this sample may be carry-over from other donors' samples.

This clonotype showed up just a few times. CDR3 sequence (DNA): TGTGCCAGCAGTGGGCTCCCTTATAATTCACCCCTCCACTTT. This sequence encodes CASSGLPYNSPLHF. This chain uses TRBV12-3 or TRBV12-4 with TRBJ1-6; D is unclear. This CDR3 contains 14 residues. V was pared by 5 bases and J by 4 bases, with 9 bases between.

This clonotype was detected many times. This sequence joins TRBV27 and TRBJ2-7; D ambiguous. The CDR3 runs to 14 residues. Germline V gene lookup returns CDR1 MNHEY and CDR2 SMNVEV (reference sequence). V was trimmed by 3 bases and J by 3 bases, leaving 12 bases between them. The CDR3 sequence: CASSFNSANYEQYF. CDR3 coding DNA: TGTGCCAGCAGTTTTAATTCAGCCAACTACGAGCAGTACTTC.

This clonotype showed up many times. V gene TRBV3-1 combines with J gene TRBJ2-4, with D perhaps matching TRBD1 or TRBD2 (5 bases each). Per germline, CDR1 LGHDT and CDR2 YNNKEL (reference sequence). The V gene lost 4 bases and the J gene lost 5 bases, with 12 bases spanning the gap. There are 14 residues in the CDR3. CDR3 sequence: CASSPRDQENIQYF. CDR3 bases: TGTGCCAGCAGCCCTCGGGACCAAGAAAACATTCAGTACTTC.

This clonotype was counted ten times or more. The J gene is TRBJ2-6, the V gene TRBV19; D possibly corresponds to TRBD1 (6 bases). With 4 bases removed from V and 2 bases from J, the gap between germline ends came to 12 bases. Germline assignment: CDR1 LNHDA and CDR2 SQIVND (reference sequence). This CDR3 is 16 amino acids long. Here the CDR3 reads CASSSRTGTGANVLTF. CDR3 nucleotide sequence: TGTGCCAGTAGTAGCCGCACAGGGACTGGGGCCAACGTCCTGACTTTC.

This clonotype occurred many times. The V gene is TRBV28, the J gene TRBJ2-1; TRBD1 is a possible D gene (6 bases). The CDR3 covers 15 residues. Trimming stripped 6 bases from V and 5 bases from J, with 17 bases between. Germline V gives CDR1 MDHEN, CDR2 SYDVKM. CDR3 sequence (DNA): TGTGCCAGCAGATTGAGGCAGGGGTTCAACAATGAGCAGTTCTTC. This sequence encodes CASRLRQGFNNEQFF.

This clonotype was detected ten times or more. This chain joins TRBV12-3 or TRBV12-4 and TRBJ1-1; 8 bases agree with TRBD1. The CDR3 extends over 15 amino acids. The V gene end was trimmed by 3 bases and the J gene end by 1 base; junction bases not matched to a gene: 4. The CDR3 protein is CASSLQGAWNTEAFF. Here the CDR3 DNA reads TGTGCCAGCAGTTTGCAGGGGGCCTGGAACACTGAAGCTTTCTTT.

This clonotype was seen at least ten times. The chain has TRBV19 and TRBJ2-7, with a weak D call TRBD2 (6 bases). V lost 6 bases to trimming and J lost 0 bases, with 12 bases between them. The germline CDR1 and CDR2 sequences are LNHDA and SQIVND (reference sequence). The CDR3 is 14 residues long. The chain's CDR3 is CASSMGLFSYEQYF. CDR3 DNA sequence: TGTGCCAGTAGCATGGGACTCTTCTCCTACGAGCAGTACTTC.